This T cell receptor (beta chain) was identified during a study of T cell changes during pregnancy in multiple sclerosis. V shed 5 bases, J shed 4 bases, and the junction held 7 bases outside the gene matches. This CDR3 is built from 14 residues. Germline CDR1 is SGHNT and CDR2 is YENEEA. This clone appeared a single time. This table comes from immunoSEQ multiplex PCR, and its TCRdb copy is limited to in-frame clones, with some not included. The table records 57,000 or so clones, about 90% of them present only once. The gene calls are TRBV11-3 and TRBJ1-1; TRBD1 matches 7 bases. Source: peripheral blood, taken in the third trimester of pregnancy. This receptor was taken from a female donor in good health, enrolled as a control in a pregnancy study. The CDR3 bases are TGTGCCAGCAGCCGACAGGGTGAGGCCACTGAAGCTTTCTTT. This gives the protein CASSRQGEATEAFF.